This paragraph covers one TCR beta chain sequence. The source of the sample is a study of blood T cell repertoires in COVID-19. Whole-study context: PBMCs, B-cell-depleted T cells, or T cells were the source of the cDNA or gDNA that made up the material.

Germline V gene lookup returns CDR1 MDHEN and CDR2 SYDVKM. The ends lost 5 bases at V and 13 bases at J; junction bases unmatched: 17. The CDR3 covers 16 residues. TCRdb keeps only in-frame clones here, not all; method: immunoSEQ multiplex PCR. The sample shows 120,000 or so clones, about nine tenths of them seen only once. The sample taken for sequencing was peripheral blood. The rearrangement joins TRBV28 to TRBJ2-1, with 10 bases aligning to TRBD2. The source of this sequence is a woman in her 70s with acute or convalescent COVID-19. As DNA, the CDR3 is TGTGCCAGCAGTCCCCCGGGGAGCGGGGGGGCCGGAACTCAGTTCTTC. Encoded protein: CASSPPGSGGAGTQFF.